This TCR beta chain is drawn from a study of identical twins' blood T cells (dated by TCRdb to between 2011 and 2013). Looking at the study overall: The roughly 12 libraries, six for the alpha chain and six for the beta chain, yielded 50 million or so Illumina reads in total. Using next-generation sequencing, the study compared the TCR alpha and beta chain repertoires of three pairs of monozygous twins to assess how genetics influences repertoire formation.

What the authors observed across the whole study: Looking at the most abundant TCRbeta clonotypes, every donor had more CDR3 sequences in common with her twin than with unrelated donors. Because the twins were raised together, environmental influences could not be ruled out as an explanation for the similarity between twins. The study stated that the proposed role of the TCRalpha J segment in MHC recognition during thymic selection needs to be validated by independent studies. How many CDR3 clonotypes two donors shared depended mainly on the product of their cloneset sizes, and the twins did not clearly stray from this trend. V gene usage was reported to be markedly more similar within twin pairs than between unrelated donors, even among non-selected out-of-frame TCRbeta clonotypes.

To prepare the library, 5' RACE was applied. TCRdb lists the instrument as Illumina Genome Analyzer IIx. RNA-based TCR cDNA libraries were prepared by a previously described protocol with several modifications. Sample-specific barcodes were introduced on both ends of each TCR cDNA library during cDNA synthesis and amplification to prevent cross-contamination. The authors' analysis ran thus. Each individual had between about 95,000 and nearly 500,000 identified clonotypes, and each library contained about 2 to 3.6 million CDR3-containing reads. Reads carrying improper barcode index combinations were removed, after which the MiTCR software was used to build a cloneset for each library. While assembling CDR3 clonotypes, MiTCR filtered or rescued low-quality reads and corrected PCR and sequencing errors. Artificial out-of-frame clonotypes were mapped to in-frame sequences, with one indel allowed in the CDR3, and then removed. V and J gene usage similarity between donors was measured as Jensen-Shannon divergence divided by mean entropy. TCRdb passed the public sequencing reads through fastp at Q25 and MiXCR, retaining productive beta sequences. Merged by CDR3 protein, the rows form single entries marked with the most common genes and DNA. What appears here as the V and J calls and clone size reflects TCRdb's work, not the paper's. This sample has 400,000 or so distinct CDR3 sequences in its table, and approximately 30% of those were observed once. The top ten clonotypes cover 5.5% to 6.5% of the sample.

The donors were six healthy women who made up three monozygous twin pairs. All three twin pairs had been raised together and were thought likely to have encountered the same vaccines and infectious agents. TCR cDNA libraries were prepared from RNA that had been isolated from peripheral blood mononuclear cells. The CDR3 has 14 amino acids, counting the end cysteine and phenylalanine. The CDR3 DNA has 42 bases and is translated from base 1. The germline V gene gives CDR1 as MNHEY and CDR2 as SVGEGT. To note about this clonotype: Its cognate antigen has yet to be identified. A much larger clone is a single base away; this may be a read error.

The sequence was collected from a woman aged 18 to 55 in good health. The sequenced material came from PBMCs. The chain links TRBV6-2 or TRBV6-3 with TRBJ1-1; 8 nucleotides in the junction match TRBD1. CDR3 protein: CAGSGQGTNTEAFF. The base sequence is TGTGCCGGCAGTGGACAGGGTACGAACACTGAAGCTTTCTTT.